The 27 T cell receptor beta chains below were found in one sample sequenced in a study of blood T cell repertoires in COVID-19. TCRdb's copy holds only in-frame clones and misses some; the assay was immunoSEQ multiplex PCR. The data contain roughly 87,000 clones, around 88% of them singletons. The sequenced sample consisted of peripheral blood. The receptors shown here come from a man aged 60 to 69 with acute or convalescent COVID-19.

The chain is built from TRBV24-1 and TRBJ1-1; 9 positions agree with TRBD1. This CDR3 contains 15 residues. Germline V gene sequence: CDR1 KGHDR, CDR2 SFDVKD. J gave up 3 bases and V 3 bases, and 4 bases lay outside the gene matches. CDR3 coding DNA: TGTGCCACCAGTGATGGGAGACAGGGGGACACTGAAGCTTTCTTT. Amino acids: CATSDGRQGDTEAFF.

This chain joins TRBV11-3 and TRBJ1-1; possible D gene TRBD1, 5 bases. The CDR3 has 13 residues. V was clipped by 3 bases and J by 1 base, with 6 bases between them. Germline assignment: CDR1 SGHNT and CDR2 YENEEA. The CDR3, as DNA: TGTGCCAGCAGCTTGGGGCAGAACACTGAAGCTTTCTTT. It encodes CASSLGQNTEAFF.

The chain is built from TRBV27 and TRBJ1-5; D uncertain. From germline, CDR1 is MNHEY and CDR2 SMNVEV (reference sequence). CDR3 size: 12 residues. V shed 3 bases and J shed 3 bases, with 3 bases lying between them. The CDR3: CASSFYNQPQHF. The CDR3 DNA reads TGTGCCAGCAGTTTTTACAATCAGCCCCAGCATTTT.

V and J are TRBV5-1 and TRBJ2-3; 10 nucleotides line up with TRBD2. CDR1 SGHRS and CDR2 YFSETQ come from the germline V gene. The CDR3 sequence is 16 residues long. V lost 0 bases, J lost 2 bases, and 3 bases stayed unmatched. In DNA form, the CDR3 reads TGCGCCAGCAGCTTGGCAGCGGGAGGGAACACAGATACGCAGTATTTT. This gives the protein CASSLAAGGNTDTQYF.

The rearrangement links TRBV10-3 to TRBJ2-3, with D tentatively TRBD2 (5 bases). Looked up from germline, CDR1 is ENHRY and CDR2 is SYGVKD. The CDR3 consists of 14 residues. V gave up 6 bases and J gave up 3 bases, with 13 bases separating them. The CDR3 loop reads CAIRWTAGTDTQYF. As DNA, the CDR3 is TGTGCCATCAGATGGACTGCCGGGACAGATACGCAGTATTTT.

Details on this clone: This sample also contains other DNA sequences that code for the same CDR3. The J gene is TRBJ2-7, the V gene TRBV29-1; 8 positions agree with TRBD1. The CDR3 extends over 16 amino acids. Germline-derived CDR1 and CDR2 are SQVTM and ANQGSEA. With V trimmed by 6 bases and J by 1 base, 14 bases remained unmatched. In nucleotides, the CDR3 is TGCAGCGTCGGTGACAGGGGACTCGGTGGTTCCTACGAGCAGTACTTC. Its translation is CSVGDRGLGGSYEQYF.

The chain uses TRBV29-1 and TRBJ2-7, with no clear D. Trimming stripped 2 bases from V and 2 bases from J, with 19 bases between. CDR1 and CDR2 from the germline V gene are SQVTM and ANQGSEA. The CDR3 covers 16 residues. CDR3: CSVESPSITGPYEQYF. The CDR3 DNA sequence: TGCAGCGTTGAAAGCCCAAGTATAACGGGTCCCTACGAGCAGTACTTC.

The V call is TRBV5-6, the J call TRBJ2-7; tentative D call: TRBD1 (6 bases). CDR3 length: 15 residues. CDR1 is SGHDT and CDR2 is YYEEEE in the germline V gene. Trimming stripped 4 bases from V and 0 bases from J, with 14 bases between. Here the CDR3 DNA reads TGTGCCAGCAGCATAAACTTACAGGGCTCCTACGAGCAGTACTTC. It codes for CASSINLQGSYEQYF.

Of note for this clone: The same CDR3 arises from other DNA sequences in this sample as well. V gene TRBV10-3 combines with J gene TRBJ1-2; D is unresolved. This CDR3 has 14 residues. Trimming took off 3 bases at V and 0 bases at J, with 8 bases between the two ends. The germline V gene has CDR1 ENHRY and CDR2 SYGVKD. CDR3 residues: CAISDGDTNYGYTF. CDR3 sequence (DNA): TGTGCCATCAGTGACGGAGATACTAACTATGGCTACACCTTC.

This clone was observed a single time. The DNA of the CDR3 is TGTGCCATCAGTGAGTCGACGCTCAGACAGGGGTATGGCTACACCTTC. Residues: CAISESTLRQGYGYTF. The chain carries TRBV10-3 and TRBJ1-2; 8 positions match TRBD1. V trimming: 0 bases; J trimming: 5 bases; junction bases outside the gene matches: 8. This CDR3 is 16 amino acids long. From germline, CDR1 is ENHRY and CDR2 SYGVKD.

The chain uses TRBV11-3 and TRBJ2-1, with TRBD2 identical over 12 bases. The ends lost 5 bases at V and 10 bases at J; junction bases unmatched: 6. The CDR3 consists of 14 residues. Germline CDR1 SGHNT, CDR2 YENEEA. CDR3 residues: CASSVGLAGREQFF. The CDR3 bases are TGTGCCAGCAGCGTCGGACTAGCGGGGAGAGAGCAGTTCTTC.

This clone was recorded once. The CDR3 region has the DNA TGTGCCAGCTCACCACTCACAGGGCTTCAAGAGACCCAGTACTTC. Translated, it gives CASSPLTGLQETQYF. The rearrangement joins TRBV18 to TRBJ2-5; D perhaps matches TRBD1 (6 bases). This CDR3 region has 15 residues. V lost 1 base to trimming and J lost 2 bases, with 11 bases between them. Looked up from germline, CDR1 is KGHSH and CDR2 is LQKENI.

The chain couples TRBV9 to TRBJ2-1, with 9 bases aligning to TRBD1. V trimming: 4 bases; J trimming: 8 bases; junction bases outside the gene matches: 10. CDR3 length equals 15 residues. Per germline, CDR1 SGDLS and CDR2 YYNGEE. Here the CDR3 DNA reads TGTGCCAGCAGCAAACATGGGACAGGGACCGATGAGCAGTTCTTC. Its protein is CASSKHGTGTDEQFF.

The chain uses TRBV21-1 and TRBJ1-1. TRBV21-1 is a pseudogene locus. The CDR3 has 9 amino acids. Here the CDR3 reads CAREVEAFF. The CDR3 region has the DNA TGTGCCCGGGAGGTTGAAGCTTTCTTT.

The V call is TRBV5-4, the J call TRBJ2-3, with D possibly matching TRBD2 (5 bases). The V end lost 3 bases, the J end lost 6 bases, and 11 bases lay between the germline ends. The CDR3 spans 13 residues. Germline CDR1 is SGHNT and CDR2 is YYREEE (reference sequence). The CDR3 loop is CASSYLGSDTQYF. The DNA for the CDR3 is TGTGCCAGCAGCTATCTGGGGAGTGATACGCAGTATTTT.

This CDR3 reads CASSSTGAGETQYF. The CDR3 nucleotides are TGCGCCAGCAGCAGTACAGGGGCAGGAGAGACCCAGTACTTC. The chain employs TRBV5-1 and TRBJ2-5, with 7 bases matching TRBD1. CDR1 and CDR2 from the germline V gene are SGHRS and YFSETQ. This CDR3 contains 14 residues. V was clipped by 4 bases and J by 4 bases; unmatched bases: 7.

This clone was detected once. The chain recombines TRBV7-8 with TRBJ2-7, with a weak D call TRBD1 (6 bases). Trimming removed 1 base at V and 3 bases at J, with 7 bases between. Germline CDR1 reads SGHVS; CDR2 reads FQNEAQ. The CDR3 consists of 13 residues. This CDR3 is CASSLGQDYEQYF. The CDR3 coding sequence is TGTGCCAGCAGCTTAGGACAGGACTACGAGCAGTACTTC.

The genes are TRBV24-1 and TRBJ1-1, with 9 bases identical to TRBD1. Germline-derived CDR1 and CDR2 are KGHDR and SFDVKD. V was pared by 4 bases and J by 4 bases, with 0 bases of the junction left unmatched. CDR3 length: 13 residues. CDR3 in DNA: TGTGCCACCAGTGAGGACAGGGGCACTGAAGCTTTCTTT. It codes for CATSEDRGTEAFF.

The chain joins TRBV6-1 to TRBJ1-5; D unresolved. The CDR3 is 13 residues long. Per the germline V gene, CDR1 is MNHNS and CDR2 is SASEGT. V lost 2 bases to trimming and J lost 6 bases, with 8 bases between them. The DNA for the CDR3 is TGTGCCAGCAGTGAATCCTACGCTCAGCCCCAGCATTTT. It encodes CASSESYAQPQHF.

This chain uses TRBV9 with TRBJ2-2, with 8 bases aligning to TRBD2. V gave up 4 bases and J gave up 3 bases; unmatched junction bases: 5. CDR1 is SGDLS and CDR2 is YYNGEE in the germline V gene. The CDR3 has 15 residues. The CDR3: CASSNSGADTGELFF. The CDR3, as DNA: TGTGCCAGCAGCAATAGCGGGGCTGACACCGGGGAGCTGTTTTTT.

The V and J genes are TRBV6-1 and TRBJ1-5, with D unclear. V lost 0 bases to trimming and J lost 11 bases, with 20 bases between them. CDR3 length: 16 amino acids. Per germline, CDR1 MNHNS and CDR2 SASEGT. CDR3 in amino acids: CASSEASMVVVMTQHF. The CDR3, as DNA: TGTGCCAGCAGTGAAGCTTCGATGGTTGTAGTCATGACCCAGCATTTT.

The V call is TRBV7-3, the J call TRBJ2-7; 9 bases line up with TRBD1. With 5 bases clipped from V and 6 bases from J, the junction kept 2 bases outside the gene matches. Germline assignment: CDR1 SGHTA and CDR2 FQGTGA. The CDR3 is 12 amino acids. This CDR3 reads CASSTTGGEQYF. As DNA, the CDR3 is TGTGCCAGCAGCACGACAGGGGGCGAGCAGTACTTC. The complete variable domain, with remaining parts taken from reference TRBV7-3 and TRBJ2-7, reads GAGVSQTPSNKVTEKGKYVELRCDPISGHTALYWYRQSLGQGPEFLIYFQGTGAADDSGLPNDRFFAVRPEGSVSTLKIQRTERGDSAVYLCASSTTGGEQYFGPGTRLTVT.

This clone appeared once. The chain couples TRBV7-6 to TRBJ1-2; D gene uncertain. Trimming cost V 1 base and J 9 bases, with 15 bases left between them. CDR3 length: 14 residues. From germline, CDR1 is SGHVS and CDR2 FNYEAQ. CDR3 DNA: TGTGCCAGCAGCTTAGGTGGCGGATTTATGAGCTACACCTTC. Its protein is CASSLGGGFMSYTF.

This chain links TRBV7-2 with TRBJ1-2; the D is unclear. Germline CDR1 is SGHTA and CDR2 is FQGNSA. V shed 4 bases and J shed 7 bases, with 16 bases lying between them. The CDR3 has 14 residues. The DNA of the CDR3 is TGTGCCAGCAGCTCCACAAATTTTAATGGTGGCTACACCTTC. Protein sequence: CASSSTNFNGGYTF.

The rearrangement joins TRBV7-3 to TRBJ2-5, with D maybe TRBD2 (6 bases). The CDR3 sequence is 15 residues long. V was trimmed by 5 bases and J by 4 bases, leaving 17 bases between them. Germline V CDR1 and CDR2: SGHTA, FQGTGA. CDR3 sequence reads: CASSPTGVGRETQYF. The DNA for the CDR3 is TGTGCCAGCAGCCCTACGGGGGTCGGTCGAGAGACCCAGTACTTC. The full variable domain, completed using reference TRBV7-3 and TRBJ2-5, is GAGVSQTPSNKVTEKGKYVELRCDPISGHTALYWYRQSLGQGPEFLIYFQGTGAADDSGLPNDRFFAVRPEGSVSTLKIQRTERGDSAVYLCASSPTGVGRETQYFGPGTRLLVL.

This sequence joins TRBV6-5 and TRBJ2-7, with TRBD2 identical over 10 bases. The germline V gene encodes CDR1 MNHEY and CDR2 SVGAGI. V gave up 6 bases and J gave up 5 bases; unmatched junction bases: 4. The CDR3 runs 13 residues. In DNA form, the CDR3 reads TGTGCCAGCAGAGCCCTAGCGGGAGACGAGCAGTACTTC. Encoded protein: CASRALAGDEQYF.

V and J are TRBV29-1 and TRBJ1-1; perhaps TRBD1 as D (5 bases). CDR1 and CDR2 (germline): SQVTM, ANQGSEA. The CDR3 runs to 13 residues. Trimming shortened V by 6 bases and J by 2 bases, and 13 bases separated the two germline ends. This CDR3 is CSVTGLGNTEAFF. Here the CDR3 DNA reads TGCAGCGTCACAGGTTTAGGAAACACTGAAGCTTTCTTT.